This TCR beta chain was observed in a study of blood T cells in healthy people across ages. Through a sample-barcoded 5' primer and a J-beta primer mix, a second PCR was run for roughly 7 to 12 cycles. TCRdb re-analysed the 5' RACE reads in MiXCR, keeping a single row per CDR3 protein. The repertoire has about 930,000 distinct CDR3 sequences, about 29% of them found once; the top ten carry roughly a tenth. CDR1 is SGDLS and CDR2 is YYNGEE in the germline V gene. Trimming stripped 0 bases from V and 1 base from J, with 19 bases between. This CDR3 has 19 amino acids. These data were also reused for a study on T cells of mothers and their children. That publication notes: A slight, non-significant increase in overlap was found for related mother-child pairs relative to unrelated pairs. At a sensitivity of around 100 clones per million clonotypes, no persistent microchimeric T cell clones appeared.

The material sequenced was blood. The receptor comes from a woman aged 35 to 49 in good health. The rearrangement uses TRBV9 and TRBJ1-4; D is perhaps TRBD1 (6 bases). CDR3 sequence: CASSVGRPKRGGTNEKLFF. Written as DNA, the CDR3 is TGTGCCAGCAGCGTAGGGCGCCCGAAGAGAGGGGGAACTAATGAAAAACTGTTTTTT.